This T cell receptor beta chain is drawn from a study of shared T cell receptors in the human thymus. This clone was counted a single time. The assay was immunoSEQ multiplex PCR, and TCRdb's table has in-frame clones only and misses some. The table includes about 400,000 clones, 95% detected once. There are 15 residues in the CDR3. The V gene's germline CDR1 is SGHTA and CDR2 FQGNSA. With 3 bases removed from V and 4 bases from J, the gap between germline ends came to 10 bases. The sequence was collected from a human donor. V is TRBV7-2 and J is TRBJ2-6, with D tentatively TRBD2 (6 bases). Material for sequencing was thymocytes. The CDR3 coding sequence is TGTGCCAGCAGCTTGGGCGGGATCGGGGCCAACGTCCTGACTTTC. It specifies CASSLGGIGANVLTF.